A single T cell receptor beta chain is shown here with its context. This clone was counted only a few times. Its antigen is still unknown. Per-nucleotide qualities are absent, and no much larger clonotype sits a single base away. All of the isolated RNA was reverse transcribed with the High Capacity cDNA Reverse Transcription Kit, so expressed TCRB transcripts were sequenced. Naive, central memory and regulatory T cell samples underwent deep immunoSEQ sequencing, averaging about 3.57 million total reads per sample. Sorted cells were lysed in RLT buffer, and RNA was extracted using DNase-treated RNeasy Micro or Mini kits according to cell number. Each cell subset was processed on its own to prevent cross-contamination, while patient and healthy donor samples were processed together. The immunoSEQ multiplex PCR was used to amplify TCRB sequences from cDNA, generating 87-bp fragments that spanned the CDR3 region. The amplicons were sequenced using the Illumina HiSeq platform. As for how the authors treated the data: PCR bias was corrected computationally using synthetic template baselines, and reads within Hamming distance 2 were collapsed, with unmergeable singletons discarded. By aligning reads against IMGT, V, D and J genes, CDR3 length, and insertions or deletions at six rearrangement sites were assigned. Within each subset, clonotype counts were normalized to sorted cell number, and only after that were true diversity and Gini coefficients computed with the tcR R package. The overlap coefficient, calculated on TCRB nucleotide sequences, was used to quantify repertoire sharing. As a proxy for the pre-selection repertoire, out-of-frame TCRB sequences from naive cells were analyzed. The clones in this table, taken by TCRdb from immuneACCESS, are in-frame only. Not every clone is retained; where verified, under half of the shortfall comes from an unresolved V gene, and the cause of the rest is unknown. V, J and clone size derive from that table, while D and trimming were established from the DNA sequence. This sample is represented by 300,000 to 400,000 clones; 10% to 15% of them were singletons. Together, the top ten hold 0.017% of the sample.

These data are taken from a study of beta chain features in type 1 diabetes (dated by TCRdb to 2016 to 2018). Notes on the research overall: Mean age, gender distribution, total cell number and subset yield were not different between patients and healthy donors. A total of about 110 million sorted cells were examined across all samples, and the number of cells per subset was strongly correlated with RNA yield. Regulatory and stem cell-like memory subsets were isolated from only 8 patients and roughly eight healthy donors, whereas naive and central memory subsets came from all 30 or so donors. In the study, TCRB repertoires of sorted circulating CD4+ T cell subsets from recently diagnosed type 1 diabetes patients were compared with those of matched healthy donors.

Including the terminal cysteine and phenylalanine, the CDR3 comprises 14 residues. The entry retains the CDR3 DNA only, 42 bases that are in frame from base 1. Trimming takes 2 bases off V and 4 bases off J; junction bases not matched to a gene: 2. CDR1 and CDR2, looked up from the germline V gene, are KGHSH and LQKENI. A single peripheral blood draw of 95 to 150 mL on average was collected from each donor into heparinised tubes. A BD FACSAria II was used to sort naive, central memory, regulatory and stem cell-like memory CD4+ T cells with a panel that included CD45RO, CCR7, CD25, CD127, CD95 and CD27. All sorted populations exceeded 95% purity. PBMCs were isolated immediately by Lymphoprep density gradient centrifugation and stained directly without culture. So that batch effects would be minimized, each experiment stained and sorted samples in pairs, pairing one healthy donor with one patient. General conclusions and limits of the study: The naive, central memory and regulatory TCRB repertoires appeared to resemble one another more closely among patients than among healthy donors. Only small numbers of individuals were included in the HLA sub-analyses, which left unresolved whether HLA type had any influence on TCRB rearrangement. Fewer insertions and more nucleotide deletions at VDJ recombination sites were observed in patients with type 1 diabetes, implying thymic rearrangement abnormalities. Type 1 diabetes patients showed a moderate but significant shortening of TCRB CDR3 length in all four CD4+ subsets. Because cDNA was sequenced instead of genomic DNA, highly expressing activated cells could be over-represented, though the groups showed no difference in activation or CD3 levels. PCR might favor shorter templates, but patient and control samples were amplified and corrected together, so any skew would affect both groups equally.

Material: naive CD4+ T cells from blood. This specimen's cell subset or site label, per the study, means: true naive CD4+ T cells. This sequence uses TRBV18 and TRBJ2-5, and 9 junctional nucleotides match TRBD1. This receptor was obtained from a man aged 18 to 35 in good health. The CDR3 sequence is CASSPGTGPETQYF. The sequenced DNA is TGTGCCAGCTCACCAGGGACAGGGCCAGAGACCCAGTACTTC.